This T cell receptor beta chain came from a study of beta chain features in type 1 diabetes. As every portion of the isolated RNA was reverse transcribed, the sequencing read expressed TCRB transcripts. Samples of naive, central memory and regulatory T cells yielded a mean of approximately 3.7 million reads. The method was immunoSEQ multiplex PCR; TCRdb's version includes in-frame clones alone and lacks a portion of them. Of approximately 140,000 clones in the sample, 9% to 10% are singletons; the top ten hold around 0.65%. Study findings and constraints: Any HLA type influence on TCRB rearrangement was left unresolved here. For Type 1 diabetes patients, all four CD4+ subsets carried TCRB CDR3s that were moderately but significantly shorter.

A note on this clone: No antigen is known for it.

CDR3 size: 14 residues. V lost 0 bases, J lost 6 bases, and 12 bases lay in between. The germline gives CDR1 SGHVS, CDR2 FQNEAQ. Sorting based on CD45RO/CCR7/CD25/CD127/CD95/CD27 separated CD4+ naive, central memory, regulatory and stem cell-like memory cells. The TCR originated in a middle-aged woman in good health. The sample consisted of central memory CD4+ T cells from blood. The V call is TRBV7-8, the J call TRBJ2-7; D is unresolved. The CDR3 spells CASSLAGRLAEQYF. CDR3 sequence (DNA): TGTGCCAGCAGCTTAGCGGGCCGATTGGCCGAGCAGTACTTC.